These 19 T cell receptor beta chains originate from one sample sequenced in a study of cytomegalovirus exposure and HLA in healthy donors. Assay: immunoSEQ multiplex PCR; the TCRdb copy retains only in-frame clones and omits some. Of approximately 140,000 clones in the sample, about 91% were seen once. The sample comprised PBMCs. The receptors derive from a woman aged 18-29 years in good health and CMV-seropositive.

The chain uses TRBV11-3 and TRBJ2-5; 7 positions agree with TRBD1. This CDR3 has 14 amino acids. Trimming removed 4 bases from V and 5 bases from J; junction bases left unmatched: 7. Per the germline V gene, CDR1 is SGHNT and CDR2 is YENEEA. Here the CDR3 reads CASSSTGAPETQYF. DNA of the CDR3: TGTGCCAGCAGCTCAACAGGGGCGCCCGAGACCCAGTACTTC. Based on the CDR3 plus reference TRBV11-3 and TRBJ2-5, the full variable domain is EAGVVQSPRYKIIEKKQPVAFWCNPISGHNTLYWYLQNLGQGPELLIRYENEEAVDDSQLPKDRFSAERLKGVDSTLKIQPAELGDSAVYLCASSSTGAPETQYFGPGTRLLVL.

The rearrangement links TRBV9 to TRBJ1-4; unclear D gene. This CDR3 has 14 amino acids. Germline V lookup: CDR1 SGDLS, CDR2 YYNGEE. Deletions cut 0 bases from V and 4 bases from J, with 7 bases between. The DNA for the CDR3 is TGTGCCAGCAGCGTAGGGAGAAATAATGAAAAACTGTTTTTT. As protein: CASSVGRNNEKLFF.

The V and J genes are TRBV4-3 and TRBJ2-5; D may be TRBD2 (5 bases). Between the trimmed V and J ends, which lost 1 base and 7 bases, there was a span of 13 bases. Germline V lookup: CDR1 LGHNA, CDR2 YSLEER. The CDR3 runs 14 residues. CDR3 sequence reads: CASSQGALAGTQYF. CDR3 bases: TGCGCCAGCAGCCAAGGAGCGCTAGCAGGGACCCAGTACTTC.

J is TRBJ2-2 and V is TRBV7-3; D might be TRBD1 (5 bases). CDR3 length equals 15 residues. V dropped 5 bases and J dropped 3 bases, with 13 bases sitting between them. Germline assignment: CDR1 SGHTA and CDR2 FQGTGA. The CDR3 sequence: CASSLDWGDTGELFF. The CDR3 DNA follows: TGTGCCAGCAGCCTCGACTGGGGCGACACCGGGGAGCTGTTTTTT.

The chain is built from TRBV28 and TRBJ1-6, with D possibly matching TRBD1 (5 bases). Germline assignment: CDR1 MDHEN and CDR2 SYDVKM. The length of the CDR3 is 16 residues. Trimming cost V 7 bases and J 9 bases, with 22 bases left between them. CDR3 nucleotides: TGTGCCAGCACCTCCCCGGGTAGGCAGGGTGGTTCACCCCTCCACTTT. Translating gives CASTSPGRQGGSPLHF.

CDR3 sequence reads: CASSPFGQGAKETQYF. Here the CDR3 DNA reads TGTGCCAGCAGCCCCTTCGGACAGGGGGCTAAGGAGACCCAGTACTTC. The rearrangement uses TRBV11-2 and TRBJ2-5; 11 bases line up with TRBD1. This CDR3 has 16 amino acids. Germline-derived CDR1 and CDR2 are SGHAT and FQNNGV. Losses at the gene ends were 5 bases for V and 5 bases for J; bases not matched to a gene: 10.

V usage is TRBV5-1 and J usage is TRBJ1-2, with D perhaps matching TRBD1 (6 bases). CDR1 and CDR2 (germline): SGHRS, YFSETQ. Trimming pared 4 bases from V and 2 bases from J, leaving 9 bases between. The CDR3 has 13 residues. In nucleotides, the CDR3 is TGCGCCAGCAGCGGGCAGGGGAACTATGGCTACACCTTC. Translation gives CASSGQGNYGYTF.

This clone was detected once. The rearrangement uses TRBV9 and TRBJ1-2; possible D gene TRBD1, 6 bases. V lost 0 bases and J lost 4, with 13 bases in between. This CDR3 is 15 amino acids long. Germline loops: CDR1 SGDLS, CDR2 YYNGEE. The CDR3 is CASSVDGGASYGYTF. In DNA form, the CDR3 reads TGTGCCAGCAGCGTAGATGGGGGGGCTAGCTATGGCTACACCTTC.

This chain joins TRBV27 and TRBJ2-3; D possibly corresponds to TRBD1 (6 bases). Germline V gene data show CDR1 as MNHEY and CDR2 as SMNVEV (reference sequence). The CDR3 runs 16 residues. V lost 6 bases, J lost 3 bases, and 19 bases lay in between. The CDR3 bases are TGTGCCAGCAGCCGACTACCAGGGGTGGTGACAGATACGCAGTATTTT. Protein product: CASSRLPGVVTDTQYF.

The chain uses TRBV27 and TRBJ2-5; TRBD2 aligns across 8 bases. The germline V gene has CDR1 MNHEY and CDR2 SMNVEV (reference sequence). J lost 11 bases, V lost 6 bases, and 11 bases had no gene match. There are 13 residues in the CDR3. The CDR3 sequence: CASSPLRGGEQYF. CDR3 bases: TGTGCCAGCAGCCCTCTCCGGGGGGGTGAGCAGTACTTC.

CDR3 coding DNA: TGTGCCAGCAGCTTAACCGGGAGGGGAAATGAGCAGTTCTTC. This gives the protein CASSLTGRGNEQFF. The chain is built from TRBV7-3 and TRBJ2-1, with 8 bases identical to TRBD2. Germline CDR1 and CDR2: SGHTA and FQGTGA. This CDR3 is 14 amino acids long. V was clipped by 0 bases and J by 7 bases; unmatched bases: 2.

The chain is built from TRBV10-2 and TRBJ2-7, with a possible D match to TRBD2 (6 bases). The CDR3 totals 15 residues. Trimming removed 0 bases at V and 7 bases at J, with 16 bases between. CDR1 is WSHSY, CDR2 SAAADI, per germline. The CDR3 region has the DNA TGCGCCAGCAGTGAGTCTCCAGGGAGGACGGGGGAGCAGTACTTC. It translates to CASSESPGRTGEQYF.

The chain joins TRBV6-1 to TRBJ2-4, with D possibly being TRBD2 (5 bases). Trimming left V 11 bases short and J 6 bases short, with 17 bases between. The CDR3 extends over 13 amino acids. The germline V gene has CDR1 MNHNS and CDR2 SASEGT. The DNA of the CDR3 is TGTGCCTCCCACGGCCCGGGGATAAACATTCAGTACTTC. Its translation is CASHGPGINIQYF.

The V call is TRBV10-1, the J call TRBJ2-7; no clear D. This CDR3 is 13 amino acids long. V gave up 2 bases and J gave up 12 bases, with 17 bases separating them. Germline V gene data show CDR1 as WNHNN and CDR2 as SYGVQD (reference sequence). The CDR3: CASSETLGILPYF. As DNA, the CDR3 is TGCGCCAGCAGTGAGACCCTAGGAATACTGCCGTACTTC.

CDR3 nucleotide sequence: TGTGCCAGCAGGCAGGGGGCGATGAACACTGAAGCTTTCTTT. Amino acids: CASRQGAMNTEAFF. The chain combines TRBV27 with TRBJ1-1; 8 nucleotides align to TRBD1. Germline CDR1 is MNHEY and CDR2 is SMNVEV (reference sequence). The V segment lost 6 bases and the J segment 0 bases; nucleotides outside the gene matches: 3. The CDR3 spans 14 residues.

The chain is built from TRBV9 and TRBJ2-3, with 8 bases matching TRBD1. The V segment lost 1 base and the J segment 6 bases; nucleotides outside the gene matches: 7. Germline CDR1 SGDLS, CDR2 YYNGEE. The CDR3 extends over 15 amino acids. The CDR3 region is CASSVIEGQEDTQYF. The CDR3 nucleotides are TGTGCCAGCAGCGTAATCGAGGGACAGGAGGATACGCAGTATTTT.

This clone was found once. The rearrangement joins TRBV6-5 to TRBJ2-7; D remains ambiguous. This CDR3 spans 11 amino acids. Germline V lookup: CDR1 MNHEY, CDR2 SVGAGI. Trimming took off 6 bases at V and 1 base at J, with 4 bases between the two ends. In DNA, the CDR3 is TGTGCCAGCAGCCAATCCTACGAGCAGTACTTC. Encoded protein: CASSQSYEQYF.

The chain joins TRBV9 to TRBJ2-5; the match to TRBD2 covers 10 bases. Germline trimming cut 6 bases from V and 5 bases from J; bases unmatched to any gene: 10. The CDR3 extends over 15 amino acids. Germline loops: CDR1 SGDLS, CDR2 YYNGEE. CDR3 region: CASNLSGGTRETQYF. The CDR3 DNA follows: TGTGCCAGCAACCTTAGCGGGGGGACCCGGGAGACCCAGTACTTC. Full variable domain (missing parts from reference TRBV9 and TRBJ2-5): DSGVTQTPKHLITATGQRVTLRCSPRSGDLSVYWYQQSLDQGLQFLIQYYNGEERAKGNILERFSAQQFPDLHSELNLSSLELGDSALYFCASNLSGGTRETQYFGPGTRLLVL.

This sequence joins TRBV4-1 and TRBJ1-6; 9 bases are shared with TRBD1. Looked up from germline, CDR1 is MGHRA and CDR2 is YSYEKL. V was clipped by 5 bases and J by 7 bases; unmatched bases: 6. This CDR3 contains 15 residues. The CDR3 DNA sequence: TGCGCCAGCAGCTCACAGGGGGCAGGGAATTCACCCCTCCACTTT. Translating it yields CASSSQGAGNSPLHF.